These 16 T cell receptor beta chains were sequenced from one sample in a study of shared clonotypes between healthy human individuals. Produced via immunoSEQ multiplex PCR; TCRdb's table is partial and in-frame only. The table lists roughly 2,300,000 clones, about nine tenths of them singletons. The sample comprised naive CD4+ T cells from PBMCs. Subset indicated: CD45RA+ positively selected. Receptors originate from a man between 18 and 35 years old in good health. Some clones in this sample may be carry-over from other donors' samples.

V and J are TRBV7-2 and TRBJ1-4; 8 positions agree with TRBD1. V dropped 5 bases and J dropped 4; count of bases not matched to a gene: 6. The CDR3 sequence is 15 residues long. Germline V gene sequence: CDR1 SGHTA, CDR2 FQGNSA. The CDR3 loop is CASSPTGGNNEKLFF. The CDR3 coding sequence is TGTGCCAGCAGCCCCACAGGGGGGAATAATGAAAAACTGTTTTTT.

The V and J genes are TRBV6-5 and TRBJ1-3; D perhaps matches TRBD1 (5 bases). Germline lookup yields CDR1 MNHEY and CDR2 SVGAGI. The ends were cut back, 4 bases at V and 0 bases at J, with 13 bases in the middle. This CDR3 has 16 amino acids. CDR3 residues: CASSFLERGSGNTIYF. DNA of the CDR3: TGTGCCAGCAGTTTTTTGGAAAGGGGCTCTGGAAACACCATATATTTT.

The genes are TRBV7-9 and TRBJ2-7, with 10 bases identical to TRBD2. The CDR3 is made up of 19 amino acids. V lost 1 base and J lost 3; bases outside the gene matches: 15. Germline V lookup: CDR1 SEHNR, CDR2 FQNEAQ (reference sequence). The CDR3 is CASSLVLLQAGGPNYEQYF. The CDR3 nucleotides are TGTGCCAGCAGCTTAGTTCTACTCCAAGCGGGAGGGCCAAACTACGAGCAGTACTTC.

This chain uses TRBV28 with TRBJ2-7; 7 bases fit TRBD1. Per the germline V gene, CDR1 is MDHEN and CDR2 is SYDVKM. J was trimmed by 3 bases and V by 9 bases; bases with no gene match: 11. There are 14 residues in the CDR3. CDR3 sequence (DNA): TGTGCCAGTCCGAAGAGGGACAGCCTCTACGAGCAGTACTTC. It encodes CASPKRDSLYEQYF.

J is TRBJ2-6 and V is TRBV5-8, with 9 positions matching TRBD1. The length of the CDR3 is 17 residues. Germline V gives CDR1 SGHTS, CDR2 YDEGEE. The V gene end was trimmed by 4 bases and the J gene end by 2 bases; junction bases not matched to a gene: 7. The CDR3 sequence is CASSAGTGNPGANVLTF. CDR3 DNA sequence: TGTGCCAGCAGCGCGGGGACAGGGAATCCTGGGGCCAACGTCCTGACTTTC.

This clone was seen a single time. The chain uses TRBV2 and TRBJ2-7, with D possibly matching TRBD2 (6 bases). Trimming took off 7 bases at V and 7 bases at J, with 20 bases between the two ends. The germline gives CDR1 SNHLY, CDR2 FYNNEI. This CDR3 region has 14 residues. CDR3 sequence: CASTELLSAGEQYF. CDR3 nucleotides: TGTGCCAGCACCGAGCTATTATCGGCGGGGGAGCAGTACTTC. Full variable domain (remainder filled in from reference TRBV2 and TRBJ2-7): EPEVTQTPSHQVTQMGQEVILRCVPISNHLYFYWYRQILGQKVEFLVSFYNNEISEKSEIFDDQFSVERPDGSNFTLKIRSTKLEDSAMYFCASTELLSAGEQYFGPGTRLTVT.

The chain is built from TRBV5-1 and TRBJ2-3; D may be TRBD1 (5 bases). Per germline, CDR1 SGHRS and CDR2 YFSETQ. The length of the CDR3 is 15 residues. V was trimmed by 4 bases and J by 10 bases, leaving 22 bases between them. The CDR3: CASSLAQGSQAAQYF. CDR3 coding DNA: TGCGCCAGCAGCCTGGCTCAGGGCTCCCAGGCGGCGCAGTATTTT.

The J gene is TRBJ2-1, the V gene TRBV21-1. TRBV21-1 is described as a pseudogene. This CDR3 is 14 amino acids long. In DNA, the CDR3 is TGTGCCAGCAGCAAAGTCGAGGGGCTGAATGAGCAGTTCTTC. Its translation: CASSKVEGLNEQFF.

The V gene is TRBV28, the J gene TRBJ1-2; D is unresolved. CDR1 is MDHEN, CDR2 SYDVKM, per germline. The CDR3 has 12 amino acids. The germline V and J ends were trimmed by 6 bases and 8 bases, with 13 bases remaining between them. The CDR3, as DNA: TGTGCCAGCAGCGAAAGATGGCCGGGCTACACCTTC. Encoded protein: CASSERWPGYTF.

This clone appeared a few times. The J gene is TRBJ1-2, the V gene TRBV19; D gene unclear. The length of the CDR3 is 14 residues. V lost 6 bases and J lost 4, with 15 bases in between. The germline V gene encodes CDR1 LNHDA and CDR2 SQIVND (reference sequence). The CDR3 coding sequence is TGTGCCAGTAGCACTGAGGGCAGGCTCTATGGCTACACCTTC. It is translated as CASSTEGRLYGYTF.

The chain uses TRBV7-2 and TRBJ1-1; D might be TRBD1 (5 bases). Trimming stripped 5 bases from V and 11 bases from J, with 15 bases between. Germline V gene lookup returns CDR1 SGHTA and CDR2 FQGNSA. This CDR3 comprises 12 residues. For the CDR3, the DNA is TGTGCCAGCAGCCCAGTAAGGGGACTGGCTTTCTTT. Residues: CASSPVRGLAFF.

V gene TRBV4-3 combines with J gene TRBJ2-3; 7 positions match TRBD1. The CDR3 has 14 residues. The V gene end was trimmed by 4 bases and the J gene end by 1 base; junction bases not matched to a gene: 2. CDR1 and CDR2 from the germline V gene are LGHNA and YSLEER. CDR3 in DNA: TGCGCCAGCAGCCGTGACAGGGGCACAGATACGCAGTATTTT. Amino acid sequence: CASSRDRGTDTQYF.

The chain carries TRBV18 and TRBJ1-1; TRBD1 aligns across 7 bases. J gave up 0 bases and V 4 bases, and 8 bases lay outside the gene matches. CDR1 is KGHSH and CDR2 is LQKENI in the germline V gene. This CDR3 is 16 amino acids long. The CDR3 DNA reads TGTGCCAGCTCACTGGGACAGACCCCTATGAACACTGAAGCTTTCTTT. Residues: CASSLGQTPMNTEAFF.

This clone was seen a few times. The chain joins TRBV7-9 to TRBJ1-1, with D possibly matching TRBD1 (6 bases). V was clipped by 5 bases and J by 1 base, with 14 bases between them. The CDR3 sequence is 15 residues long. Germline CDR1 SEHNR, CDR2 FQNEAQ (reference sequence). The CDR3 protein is CASSHKDRANTEAFF. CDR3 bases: TGTGCCAGCAGCCACAAGGACAGAGCGAACACTGAAGCTTTCTTT.

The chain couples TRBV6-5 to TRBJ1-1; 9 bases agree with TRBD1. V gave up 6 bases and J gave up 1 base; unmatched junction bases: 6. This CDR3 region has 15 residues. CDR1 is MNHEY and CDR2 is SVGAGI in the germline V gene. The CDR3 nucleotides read TGTGCCAGCAGCTTTAACAGGGGGCCGAACACTGAAGCTTTCTTT. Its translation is CASSFNRGPNTEAFF.

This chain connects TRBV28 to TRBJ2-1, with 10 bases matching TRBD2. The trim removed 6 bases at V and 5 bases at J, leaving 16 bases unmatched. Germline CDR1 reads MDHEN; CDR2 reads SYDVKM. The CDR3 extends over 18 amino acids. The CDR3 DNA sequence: TGTGCCAGCAGGAAAAGCGGGAGGGCCTCTCGGGGCCACAATGAGCAGTTCTTC. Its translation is CASRKSGRASRGHNEQFF.